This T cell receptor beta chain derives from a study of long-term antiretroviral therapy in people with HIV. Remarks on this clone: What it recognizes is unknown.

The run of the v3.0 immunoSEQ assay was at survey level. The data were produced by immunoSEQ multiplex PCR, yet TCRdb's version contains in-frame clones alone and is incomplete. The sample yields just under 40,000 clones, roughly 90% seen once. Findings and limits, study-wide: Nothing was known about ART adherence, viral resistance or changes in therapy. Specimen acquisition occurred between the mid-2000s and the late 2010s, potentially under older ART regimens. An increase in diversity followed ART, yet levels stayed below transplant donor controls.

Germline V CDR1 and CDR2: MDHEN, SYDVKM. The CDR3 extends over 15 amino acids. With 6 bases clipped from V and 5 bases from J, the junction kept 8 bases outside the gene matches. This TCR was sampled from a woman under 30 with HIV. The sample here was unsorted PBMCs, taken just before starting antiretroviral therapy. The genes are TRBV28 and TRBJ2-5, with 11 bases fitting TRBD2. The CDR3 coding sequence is TGTGCCAGCAGCCCCGGACTAGCGGGCACTGAGACCCAGTACTTC. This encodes CASSPGLAGTETQYF.